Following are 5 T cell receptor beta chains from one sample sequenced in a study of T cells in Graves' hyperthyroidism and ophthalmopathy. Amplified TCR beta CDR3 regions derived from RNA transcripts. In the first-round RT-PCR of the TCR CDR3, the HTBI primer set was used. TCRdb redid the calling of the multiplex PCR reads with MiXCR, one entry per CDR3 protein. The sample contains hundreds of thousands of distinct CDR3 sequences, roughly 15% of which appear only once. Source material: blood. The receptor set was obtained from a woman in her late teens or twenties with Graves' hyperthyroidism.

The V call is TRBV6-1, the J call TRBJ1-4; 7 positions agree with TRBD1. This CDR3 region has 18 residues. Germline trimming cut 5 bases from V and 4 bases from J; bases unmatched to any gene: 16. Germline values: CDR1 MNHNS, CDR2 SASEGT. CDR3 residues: CASSPYRGLRMDNEKLFF. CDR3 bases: TGTGCCAGCAGTCCTTACAGGGGATTGCGGATGGATAATGAAAAACTGTTTTTT.

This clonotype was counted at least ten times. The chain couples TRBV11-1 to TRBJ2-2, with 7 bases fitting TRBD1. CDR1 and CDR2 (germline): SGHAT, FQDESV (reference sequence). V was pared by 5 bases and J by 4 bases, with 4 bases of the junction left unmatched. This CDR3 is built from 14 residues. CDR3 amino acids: CASSPGQVTGELFF. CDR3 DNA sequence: TGTGCCAGCAGCCCCGGACAGGTCACCGGGGAGCTGTTTTTT.

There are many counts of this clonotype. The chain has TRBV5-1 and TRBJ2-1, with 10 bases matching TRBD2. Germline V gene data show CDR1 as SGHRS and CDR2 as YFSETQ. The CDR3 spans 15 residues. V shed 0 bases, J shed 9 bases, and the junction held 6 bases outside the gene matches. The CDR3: CASSLVAGGSSEQFF. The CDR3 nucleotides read TGCGCCAGCAGCTTGGTAGCGGGAGGAAGTAGTGAGCAGTTCTTC.

The CDR3 nucleotides read TGCAGTGCCGGAGTCGAGACAGGGAGTAGGTATCAGCCCCAGCATTTT. Translated: CSAGVETGSRYQPQHF. The chain joins TRBV20-1 to TRBJ1-5, with TRBD1 matching over 7 bases. The CDR3 sequence is 16 residues long. Germline loops: CDR1 DFQATT, CDR2 SNEGSKA (reference sequence). V dropped 6 bases and J dropped 5; count of bases not matched to a gene: 16.

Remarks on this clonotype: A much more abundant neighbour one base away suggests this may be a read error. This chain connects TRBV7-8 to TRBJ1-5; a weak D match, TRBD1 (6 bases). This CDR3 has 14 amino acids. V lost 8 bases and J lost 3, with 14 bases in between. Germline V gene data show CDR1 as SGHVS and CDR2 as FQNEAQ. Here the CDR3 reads CASGPGHPNQPQHF. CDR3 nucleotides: TGTGCCAGCGGTCCGGGACACCCCAATCAGCCCCAGCATTTT.